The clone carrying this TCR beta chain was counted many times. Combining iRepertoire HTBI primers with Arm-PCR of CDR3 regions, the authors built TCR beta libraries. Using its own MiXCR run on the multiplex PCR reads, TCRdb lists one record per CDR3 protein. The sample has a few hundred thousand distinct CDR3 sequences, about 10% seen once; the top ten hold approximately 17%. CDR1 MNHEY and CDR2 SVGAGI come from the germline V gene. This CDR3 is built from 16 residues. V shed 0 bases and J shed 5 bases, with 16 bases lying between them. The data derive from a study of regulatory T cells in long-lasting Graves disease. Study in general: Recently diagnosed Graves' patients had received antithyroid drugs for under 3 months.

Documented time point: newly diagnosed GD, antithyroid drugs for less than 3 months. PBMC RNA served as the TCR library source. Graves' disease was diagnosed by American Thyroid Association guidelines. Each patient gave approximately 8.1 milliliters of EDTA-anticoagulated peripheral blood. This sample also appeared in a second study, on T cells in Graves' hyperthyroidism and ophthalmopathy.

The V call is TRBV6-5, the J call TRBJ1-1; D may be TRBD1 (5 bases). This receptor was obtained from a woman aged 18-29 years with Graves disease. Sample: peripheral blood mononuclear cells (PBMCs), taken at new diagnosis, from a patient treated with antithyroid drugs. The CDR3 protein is CASSYSTGQGRTEAFF. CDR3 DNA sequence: TGTGCCAGCAGTTACTCGACGGGGCAGGGCCGTACTGAAGCTTTCTTT.